These 9 T cell receptor beta chains came from one sample sequenced in a study of blood T cells in healthy people across ages. The second PCR ran roughly 7 to 12 cycles with a sample-barcoded 5' primer and J-beta primers. TCRdb ran MiXCR on the 5' RACE reads and lists one entry per CDR3 protein. The table includes 750,000 to 950,000 distinct CDR3 sequences, 40% to 65% detected once. The specimen sequenced was blood. The receptors shown here come from a man at least 80 years old in good health.

This chain connects TRBV6-1 to TRBJ1-1; 7 bases align to TRBD1. This CDR3 has 15 amino acids. Germline V lookup: CDR1 MNHNS, CDR2 SASEGT. V lost 3 bases to trimming and J lost 4 bases; unmatched junction nucleotides: 8. CDR3 region: CASSDRQGGSTEAFF. CDR3 DNA sequence: TGTGCCAGCAGTGACAGACAGGGCGGGAGCACTGAAGCTTTCTTT.

This clonotype was counted a few times. CDR3 loop: CSARIAGGPDTQYF. The CDR3 nucleotides read TGCAGTGCTAGGATAGCGGGAGGTCCTGATACGCAGTATTTT. This chain connects TRBV20-1 to TRBJ2-3; the match to TRBD2 covers 10 bases. The V and J ends lost 3 bases and 6 bases, in that order; junction bases with no gene match: 6. The germline CDR1 and CDR2 sequences are DFQATT and SNEGSKA (reference sequence). The CDR3 length is 14 residues.

The CDR3 loop is CSASPLAGGPDEQFF. Here the CDR3 DNA reads TGCAGTGCTAGCCCTCTTGCGGGAGGGCCCGATGAGCAGTTCTTC. The chain links TRBV20-1 to TRBJ2-1; 9 positions match TRBD2. There are 15 residues in the CDR3. Unmatched junction bases numbered 11, after V lost 3 bases and J lost 8 bases. CDR1 and CDR2 from the germline V gene are DFQATT and SNEGSKA (reference sequence).

The gene calls are TRBV20-1 and TRBJ2-3; 10 nucleotides align to TRBD2. The V and J ends lost 0 bases and 14 bases, in that order; junction bases with no gene match: 14. Per the germline V gene, CDR1 is DFQATT and CDR2 is SNEGSKA (reference sequence). This CDR3 has 15 residues. The CDR3 reads CSAREASGGHRYAYF. The DNA of the CDR3 is TGCAGTGCTAGAGAGGCTAGCGGGGGTCACAGATACGCGTATTTT.

This clonotype was seen a handful of times. The chain employs TRBV15 and TRBJ2-5; 7 nucleotides match TRBD2. The J call may be wrong; the DNA end is better matched by TRBJ2-7. The CDR3 is made up of 10 amino acids. Germline V gives CDR1 LNHNV, CDR2 YYDKDF (reference sequence). The CDR3 protein is CAVGGYEQYF. In DNA, the CDR3 is TGTGCCGTCGGGGGGTACGAGCAGTACTTC.

There are a few counts of this clonotype. The chain uses TRBV28 and TRBJ2-7; 8 bases are shared with TRBD1. CDR3 size: 13 residues. V lost 6 bases to trimming and J lost 7 bases; unmatched junction nucleotides: 8. Germline-derived CDR1 and CDR2 are MDHEN and SYDVKM. CDR3 DNA: TGTGCCAGCAGACGGACAGGGACTGAAGAGCAGTACTTC. Encoded protein: CASRRTGTEEQYF.

The chain's CDR3 is CASSSRATSGSSYNEQFF. Written as DNA, the CDR3 is TGTGCCAGCAGCTCCCGGGCCACTAGCGGGAGCTCCTACAATGAGCAGTTCTTC. The J gene is TRBJ2-1, the V gene TRBV4-2, with 11 bases that match TRBD2. The CDR3 contains 18 residues. CDR1 LGHNA and CDR2 YNFKEQ come from the germline V gene. J was trimmed by 0 bases and V by 5 bases; bases with no gene match: 9.

This chain uses TRBV4-1 with TRBJ2-3; D ambiguous. Germline V lookup: CDR1 MGHRA, CDR2 YSYEKL. The CDR3 contains 14 residues. V lost 0 bases and J lost 4, with 8 bases in between. CDR3 nucleotide sequence: TGCGCCAGCAGCCAAGAAGACCGAGCAGATACGCAGTATTTT. Encoded protein: CASSQEDRADTQYF.

The rearrangement links TRBV15 to TRBJ2-5; D may correspond to TRBD1 or TRBD2 (7 bases each). In germline, CDR1 is LNHNV, CDR2 YYDKDF (reference sequence). With 2 bases removed from V and 3 bases from J, the gap between germline ends came to 16 bases. The CDR3 has 16 amino acids. The CDR3 protein is CATSRSQGGKEETQYF. The DNA of the CDR3 is TGTGCCACCAGCAGATCGCAGGGGGGGAAGGAAGAGACCCAGTACTTC.